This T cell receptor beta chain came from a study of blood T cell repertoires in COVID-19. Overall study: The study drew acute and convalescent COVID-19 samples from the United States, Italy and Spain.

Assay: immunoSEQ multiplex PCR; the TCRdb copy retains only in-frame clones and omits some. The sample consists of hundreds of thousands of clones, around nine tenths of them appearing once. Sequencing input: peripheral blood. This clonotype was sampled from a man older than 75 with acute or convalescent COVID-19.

CDR3 sequence: CASSPNPDGRLIYEQYF. The CDR3 coding sequence is TGTGCCAGCTCACCGAACCCAGATGGCAGGTTAATCTACGAGCAGTACTTC. The genes are TRBV18 and TRBJ2-7; D not certain. Germline-derived CDR1 and CDR2 are KGHSH and LQKENI. Trimming cost V 3 bases and J 3 bases, with 21 bases left between them. The length of the CDR3 is 17 residues.